The 16 T cell receptor beta chains listed next were all sequenced from one sample in a study of blood T cells in healthy people across ages. Next came a second PCR, run for roughly 7 to 12 cycles, which used a sample-barcoded 5' primer along with a J-beta primer mix. TCRdb analysed the 5' RACE reads with MiXCR anew, one entry per CDR3 protein. The table has roughly 800,000 distinct CDR3 sequences, roughly 60% seen once; the top ten hold 20% to 25%. The sample taken for sequencing was blood. Source of these receptors: a man aged 25-45 years in good health.

Only a few counts were recorded for this clonotype. The chain has TRBV28 and TRBJ2-1; 11 bases align to TRBD2. This CDR3 contains 14 residues. Germline V gene lookup returns CDR1 MDHEN and CDR2 SYDVKM. Trimming at V came to 6 bases and at J to 8 bases, leaving 6 bases not matched to a gene. DNA of the CDR3: TGTGCCAGCAGCCAATTAGCGGGGGGGTATGAGCAGTTCTTC. Protein: CASSQLAGGYEQFF.

Only one count was recorded for this clonotype. This chain connects TRBV29-1 to TRBJ1-2, with a tentative D call TRBD1 (6 bases). Between the trimmed V and J ends, which lost 5 bases and 5 bases, there was a span of 12 bases. Germline values: CDR1 SQVTM, CDR2 ANQGSEA. CDR3 length: 12 amino acids. This CDR3 is CSVSKGGYGYTF. The CDR3 DNA reads TGCAGCGTTAGTAAGGGGGGATATGGCTACACCTTC.

The chain uses TRBV20-1 and TRBJ1-1; D not certain. The germline CDR1 and CDR2 sequences are DFQATT and SNEGSKA (reference sequence). Deletions cut 5 bases from V and 6 bases from J, with 7 bases between. The length of the CDR3 is 10 residues. CDR3 nucleotide sequence: TGCAGTGCTGCATACTCTGAAGCTTTCTTT. It yields the protein CSAAYSEAFF.

This chain links TRBV6-1 with TRBJ2-7, with D hard to call. Trimming shortened V by 7 bases and J by 3 bases, and 13 bases separated the two germline ends. The CDR3 has 13 amino acids. CDR1 and CDR2 (germline): MNHNS, SASEGT. CDR3 protein: CASKGLSFYEQYF. CDR3 in DNA: TGTGCCAGCAAAGGGTTATCCTTCTACGAGCAGTACTTC.

This sequence joins TRBV3-1 and TRBJ2-1; 13 nucleotides agree with TRBD2. The CDR3 runs to 15 residues. Trimming at V came to 6 bases and at J to 8 bases, leaving 7 bases not matched to a gene. Looked up from germline, CDR1 is LGHDT and CDR2 is YNNKEL (reference sequence). CDR3 residues: CASRRTSGSIDEQFF. Written as DNA, the CDR3 is TGTGCCAGCAGGCGGACTAGCGGGAGCATAGATGAGCAGTTCTTC.

In DNA form, the CDR3 reads TGTGCCAGCAGTAAACTGGCCTTGGGGGGGCCAGATACGCAGTATTTT. Amino acids: CASSKLALGGPDTQYF. The chain couples TRBV6-5 to TRBJ2-3; maybe TRBD2 (7 bases). Germline V gives CDR1 MNHEY, CDR2 SVGAGI. This CDR3 contains 16 residues. Trimming removed 5 bases from V and 4 bases from J, with 19 bases in between.

As concerns this clonotype: A much larger clone lies a single base off, so this may be a read error. This chain connects TRBV3-1 to TRBJ2-1, with a possible D match to TRBD2 (5 bases). The V end lost 7 bases, the J end lost 9 bases, and 10 bases lay between the germline ends. Germline V gene sequence: CDR1 LGHDT, CDR2 YNNKEL (reference sequence). The CDR3 has 11 amino acids. For the CDR3, the DNA is TGTGCCAGCACCCGGGGTCGTGAGCAGTTCTTC. It is translated as CASTRGREQFF.

This chain joins TRBV4-3 and TRBJ2-4, with 8 bases lining up with TRBD1. The DNA end favors TRBJ2-7, so the J call may be wrong. The germline CDR1 and CDR2 sequences are LGHNA and YSLEER. The CDR3 sequence is 14 residues long. This CDR3 is CASSQDGQGGEQYF. Written as DNA, the CDR3 is TGCGCCAGCAGCCAAGACGGACAGGGCGGCGAGCAGTACTTC.

This clonotype has more than one count but fewer than ten. The V call is TRBV12-3 or TRBV12-4, the J call TRBJ2-7; D uncertain. Trimming shortened V by 8 bases and J by 0 bases, and 11 bases separated the two germline ends. CDR3 size: 13 residues. The CDR3 DNA reads TGTGCCAGCTCTGGCGTATCCTCCTACGAGCAGTACTTC. This sequence encodes CASSGVSSYEQYF.

V gene TRBV12-3 or TRBV12-4 combines with J gene TRBJ2-1; D is unresolved. The CDR3 runs to 12 residues. Between the trimmed V and J ends, which lost 2 bases and 12 bases, there was a span of 11 bases. The CDR3 DNA reads as TGTGCCAGCAGTTTACCTGGTTTTAGGCAGTTCTTC. It is translated as CASSLPGFRQFF.

The chain is built from TRBV18 and TRBJ2-5, with D unresolved. Germline V gene sequence: CDR1 KGHSH, CDR2 LQKENI. This CDR3 region has 12 residues. With 3 bases removed from V and 11 bases from J, the gap between germline ends came to 13 bases. The CDR3 loop is CASSPQVYGQYF. The DNA for the CDR3 is TGTGCCAGCTCACCCCAAGTTTACGGGCAGTACTTC. The full variable domain, with the rest looked up from reference TRBV18 and TRBJ2-5, is NAGVMQNPRHLVRRRGQEARLRCSPMKGHSHVYWYRQLPEEGLKFMVYLQKENIIDESGMPKERFSAEFPKEGPSILRIQQVVRGDSAAYFCASSPQVYGQYFGPGTRLLVL.

The chain's CDR3 is CATGPLAGGRKDTQYF. The DNA for the CDR3 is TGTGCCACCGGCCCGCTAGCGGGAGGGCGGAAAGATACGCAGTATTTT. The J gene is TRBJ2-3, the V gene TRBV24-1, with 12 nucleotides matching TRBD2. The CDR3 loop spans 16 amino acids. Losses at the gene ends were 9 bases for V and 5 bases for J; bases not matched to a gene: 11. Looked up from germline, CDR1 is KGHDR and CDR2 is SFDVKD.

The V gene is TRBV2, the J gene TRBJ2-3, with D possibly being TRBD1 (6 bases). The CDR3 covers 12 residues. The germline V gene encodes CDR1 SNHLY and CDR2 FYNNEI. Trimming cost V 7 bases and J 3 bases, with 8 bases left between them. DNA for the CDR3: TGTGCCAGCAAGGGACAAACAGATACGCAGTATTTT. Translation gives CASKGQTDTQYF.

This clonotype showed up just a few times. The rearrangement links TRBV6-4 to TRBJ2-1; D is possibly TRBD2 (6 bases). This CDR3 has 15 residues. The germline V gene encodes CDR1 MRHNA and CDR2 SNTAGT. V lost 0 bases to trimming and J lost 7 bases, with 13 bases between them. CDR3 DNA sequence: TGTGCCAGCAGTGACTCTACTGGTGGAGGGAATGAGCAGTTCTTC. Amino acids: CASSDSTGGGNEQFF.

CDR3 bases: TGTGCCAGCACTTTTAGCGGGGAGCTGTTTTTT. Its translation is CASTFSGELFF. V gene TRBV6-2 or TRBV6-3 combines with J gene TRBJ2-2; no clear D gene. CDR1 and CDR2 (germline): MNHEY, SVGEGT. CDR3 length equals 11 residues. The V end lost 7 bases, the J end lost 7 bases, and 7 bases lay between the germline ends.

V and J are TRBV20-1 and TRBJ2-3; possibly TRBD1 for D (6 bases). Germline-derived CDR1 and CDR2 are DFQATT and SNEGSKA (reference sequence). The CDR3 covers 13 residues. Trimming took off 2 bases at V and 3 bases at J, with 9 bases between the two ends. For the CDR3, the DNA is TGCAGTGCTAGAAGGACAGAAACAGATACGCAGTATTTT. It specifies CSARRTETDTQYF.